The next 17 T cell receptor beta chains were all read from a single sample in a study of cytomegalovirus exposure and HLA in healthy donors. Use of 60 Vbeta and 13 Jbeta primers characterized the PCR. Here immunoSEQ multiplex PCR was the method, and the copy in TCRdb shows in-frame clones only, minus some. The sample totals around 130,000 clones. Sequenced input: PBMCs. Receptor source: a woman aged 60-75 years in good health and CMV-seronegative.

The V gene is TRBV5-4, the J gene TRBJ2-5; 13 bases fit TRBD2. Germline V CDR1 and CDR2: SGHNT, YYREEE (reference sequence). V gave up 0 bases and J gave up 3 bases; unmatched junction bases: 2. The CDR3 has 16 amino acids. In DNA form, the CDR3 reads TGTGCCAGCAGCTTGGCGACTAGCGGGGGGAAAGAGACCCAGTACTTC. Translated, it gives CASSLATSGGKETQYF.

The chain employs TRBV2 and TRBJ2-1; 11 nucleotides agree with TRBD2. This CDR3 region has 14 residues. Per germline, CDR1 SNHLY and CDR2 FYNNEI. Losses at the gene ends were 8 bases for V and 5 bases for J; bases not matched to a gene: 5. The chain's CDR3 is CASEGLAANNEQFF. The DNA for the CDR3 is TGTGCCAGCGAGGGACTAGCGGCGAACAATGAGCAGTTCTTC.

The J gene is TRBJ1-1, the V gene TRBV5-6; D perhaps matches TRBD1 (6 bases). Germline assignment: CDR1 SGHDT and CDR2 YYEEEE. CDR3 length: 15 residues. V lost 3 bases and J 2 bases, leaving 14 bases between the germline ends. The CDR3 loop is CASSWQGTSNTEAFF. The CDR3 region has the DNA TGTGCCAGCAGCTGGCAGGGGACAAGCAACACTGAAGCTTTCTTT.

The V gene is TRBV6-5, the J gene TRBJ2-7; TRBD2 matches at 16 bases. V gave up 2 bases and J gave up 7 bases; unmatched junction bases: 5. The CDR3 totals 16 residues. CDR1 and CDR2 (germline): MNHEY, SVGAGI. CDR3 in amino acids: CASSYGTSGGGSEQYF. In nucleotides, the CDR3 is TGTGCCAGCAGTTACGGGACTAGCGGGGGGGGGAGTGAGCAGTACTTC.

The chain uses TRBV2 and TRBJ2-7; 9 nucleotides agree with TRBD1. The CDR3 contains 14 residues. Germline values: CDR1 SNHLY, CDR2 FYNNEI. Trimming removed 6 bases from V and 6 bases from J; junction bases left unmatched: 9. The DNA for the CDR3 is TGTGCCAGCAGCCCAGGACAGGGGTGGGCCGAGCAGTACTTC. This codes for CASSPGQGWAEQYF.

J is TRBJ2-1 and V is TRBV28; 8 nucleotides align to TRBD2. Germline values: CDR1 MDHEN, CDR2 SYDVKM. Trimming at V came to 4 bases and at J to 2 bases, leaving 4 bases not matched to a gene. This CDR3 contains 15 residues. The CDR3 DNA reads as TGTGCCAGCAGTTGGGGACTAGGTACCTACAATGAGCAGTTCTTC. This encodes CASSWGLGTYNEQFF.

V gene TRBV30 combines with J gene TRBJ2-2; the D gene is possibly TRBD2 (5 bases). Germline CDR1 reads GTSNPN; CDR2 reads SVGIG (reference sequence). V was pared by 0 bases and J by 3 bases, with 11 bases between. This CDR3 has 15 amino acids. CDR3 region: CAWSVGLGDTGELFF. The CDR3 DNA is TGTGCCTGGAGTGTCGGGTTGGGAGACACCGGGGAGCTGTTTTTT.

V and J are TRBV19 and TRBJ2-7; TRBD1 matches 8 bases. Germline loops: CDR1 LNHDA, CDR2 SQIVND (reference sequence). Losses at the gene ends were 6 bases for V and 5 bases for J; bases not matched to a gene: 6. This CDR3 comprises 13 residues. DNA of the CDR3: TGTGCCAGTAGAAAAACAGGGGGACACGAGCAGTACTTC. As protein: CASRKTGGHEQYF.

The gene calls are TRBV25-1 and TRBJ2-7; 10 positions agree with TRBD2. The J call is doubtful: the DNA matches TRBJ2-1 better. The germline V gene encodes CDR1 MGHDK and CDR2 SYGVNS. CDR3 length: 14 amino acids. The CDR3 here is CASRIAGGYNEQFF. DNA for the CDR3: TGTGCCAGCAGAATAGCGGGAGGCTACAATGAGCAGTTCTTC.

This chain joins TRBV2 and TRBJ1-5, with TRBD1 identical over 8 bases. The V segment lost 2 bases and the J segment 4 bases; nucleotides outside the gene matches: 7. CDR1 SNHLY and CDR2 FYNNEI come from the germline V gene. CDR3 length equals 16 residues. CDR3 DNA sequence: TGTGCCAGCAGTGAACGGGCAGGGGGCGGGAATCAGCCCCAGCATTTT. It encodes CASSERAGGGNQPQHF.

V is TRBV18 and J is TRBJ2-1, with 13 bases matching TRBD2. The CDR3 is 16 residues long. The J segment lost 6 bases and the V segment lost 5 bases, leaving 7 bases of the junction unmatched. CDR1 and CDR2 (germline): KGHSH, LQKENI. The DNA of the CDR3 is TGTGCCAGCTCATTGGCCCGGACTAGCGGGAGCAATGAGCAGTTCTTC. Protein product: CASSLARTSGSNEQFF.

The rearrangement uses TRBV18 and TRBJ2-3; D gene uncertain. CDR3 size: 14 residues. V was trimmed by 2 bases and J by 0 bases, leaving 6 bases between them. Germline-derived CDR1 and CDR2 are KGHSH and LQKENI. CDR3: CASSPAGSTDTQYF. The CDR3 DNA is TGTGCCAGCTCACCAGCCGGGAGCACAGATACGCAGTATTTT.

This chain links TRBV6-5 with TRBJ1-6; 8 nucleotides match TRBD1. The CDR3 loop spans 16 amino acids. V gave up 4 bases and J gave up 5 bases; unmatched junction bases: 7. Germline loops: CDR1 MNHEY, CDR2 SVGAGI. The CDR3 DNA sequence: TGTGCCAGCAGTTTTACAGGGGGAACTAATAATTCACCCCTCCACTTT. Its protein is CASSFTGGTNNSPLHF.

Regarding this clone: One junction end does not reproduce the germline sequence, and a read error may be involved. The chain joins TRBV7-7 to TRBJ2-1; 11 positions agree with TRBD2. Looked up from germline, CDR1 is SSHAT and CDR2 is FNYEAQ (reference sequence). The CDR3 sequence is 14 residues long. This chain's CDR3 is CASSLAGGSNEQFF. CDR3 DNA sequence: TGTGCTAGCAGCTTAGCGGGGGGGAGCAATGAGCAGTTCTTC.

V and J are TRBV5-1 and TRBJ2-2, with 7 bases that match TRBD1. This CDR3 region has 15 residues. V shed 4 bases and J 4 bases; nucleotides not matched to a gene: 7. CDR1 and CDR2 (germline): SGHRS, YFSETQ. The CDR3 is CASSADRAVTGELFF. CDR3 bases: TGCGCCAGCAGCGCTGACAGGGCCGTCACCGGGGAGCTGTTTTTT.

The gene calls are TRBV2 and TRBJ2-1; 8 bases agree with TRBD2. The CDR3 runs 15 residues. J lost 7 bases, V lost 8 bases, and 13 bases had no gene match. Germline V lookup: CDR1 SNHLY, CDR2 FYNNEI. CDR3 DNA: TGTGCCAGCCGCCGTCGGCGGGGGGATGAGAATGAGCAGTTCTTC. Its protein is CASRRRRGDENEQFF. The complete variable domain, with remaining parts taken from reference TRBV2 and TRBJ2-1, reads EPEVTQTPSHQVTQMGQEVILRCVPISNHLYFYWYRQILGQKVEFLVSFYNNEISEKSEIFDDQFSVERPDGSNFTLKIRSTKLEDSAMYFCASRRRRGDENEQFFGPGTRLTVL.

The rearrangement joins TRBV6-5 to TRBJ2-2; the match to TRBD1 covers 7 bases. The V segment lost 10 bases and the J segment 7 bases; nucleotides outside the gene matches: 15. Germline-derived CDR1 and CDR2 are MNHEY and SVGAGI. The CDR3 has 15 amino acids. The CDR3 reads CATISDRVGGGELFF. DNA for the CDR3: TGTGCCACCATATCCGACAGGGTTGGTGGCGGGGAGCTGTTTTTT.